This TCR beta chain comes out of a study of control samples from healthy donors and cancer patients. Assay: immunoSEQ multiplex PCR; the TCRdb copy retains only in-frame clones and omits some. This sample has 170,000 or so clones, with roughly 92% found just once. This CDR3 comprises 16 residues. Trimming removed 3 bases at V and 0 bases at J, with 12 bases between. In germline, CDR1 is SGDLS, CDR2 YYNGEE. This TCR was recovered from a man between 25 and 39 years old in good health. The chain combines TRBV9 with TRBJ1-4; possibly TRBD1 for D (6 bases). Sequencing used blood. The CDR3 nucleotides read TGTGCCAGCAGCGCCCATGGGGGCTCAACTAATGAAAAACTGTTTTTT. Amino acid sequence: CASSAHGGSTNEKLFF.